This T cell receptor beta chain was captured by sequencing in a study of T cells in Graves' hyperthyroidism and ophthalmopathy. This clonotype was recorded at least ten times. Germline V gives CDR1 SGHAT, CDR2 FQNNGV. The J segment lost 4 bases and the V segment lost 4 bases, leaving 10 bases of the junction unmatched. The CDR3 has 16 amino acids. Amplification yielded TCR beta CDR3 regions, with RNA transcripts as the source. Primed by the HTBI set, a first-round RT-PCR was run on the TCR CDR3. TCRdb re-called the multiplex PCR reads through MiXCR, storing one row per CDR3 protein. The repertoire includes about 360,000 distinct CDR3 sequences, 15% to 18% of them detected once, and about a quarter sits in the top ten.

V gene TRBV11-2 combines with J gene TRBJ2-7; 10 bases match TRBD2. The sequence came from a woman aged 18-29 years with Graves' hyperthyroidism that later progressed to Graves' ophthalmopathy. The specimen was blood. In nucleotides, the CDR3 is TGTGCCAGCAGCTCCCGGTTTAGCGGGAGGAGGTACGAGCAGTACTTC. It codes for CASSSRFSGRRYEQYF.